These T cell receptor beta chains were read from a single sample in a study of blood T cell repertoires in COVID-19. Clones were read by immunoSEQ multiplex PCR, and TCRdb kept only the in-frame ones, dropping some. The table has 30,000 to 35,000 clones, 75% to 80% seen once. Sequenced: peripheral blood. These receptors came from a human donor in a cohort sampled during active COVID-19. CDR3s include the opening cysteine and the closing phenylalanine or tryptophan. A D gene is named only where the DNA matches it firmly. Clone sizes are given selectively: once, few, many, or a class where the clone is expanded.

DNA	CDR3	V	J	size	D
TGTGCCAGCAAGGTGGGAGGCTCTGGAAACACCATATATTTT	CASKVGGSGNTIYF	TRBV6-5	TRBJ1-3	once	-
TGTGCCAGCAGCCCCAGACTAGCGGGGTTTGCATTCCAAGAGACCCAGTACTTC	CASSPRLAGFAFQETQYF	TRBV3-1/TRBV3-2	TRBJ2-5	once	TRBD2
TGTGCCACCCAGATAGACAGGAACACTGAAGCTTTCTTT	CATQIDRNTEAFF	TRBV15	TRBJ1-1	few	-
TGTGCCACCAGCAGAGATTCCCGGTCCCAGTACTTC	CATSRDSRSQYF	TRBV15	TRBJ2-7	-	-
TGTGCCAGCAGCGGCCGGGACAGAAGCTATGGCTACACCTTC	CASSGRDRSYGYTF	TRBV6-5	TRBJ1-2	once	TRBD1
TGTGCCTGGAGTTGGGGTACTAGCGGAGCTGCCAAAAACATTCAGTACTTC	CAWSWGTSGAAKNIQYF	TRBV30	TRBJ2-4	-	TRBD2
TGTGCCAGCAGTTCCTACCAAAAATCCGGGACTAGCGGGAGAGATACGCAGTATTTT	CASSSYQKSGTSGRDTQYF	TRBV28	TRBJ2-3	few	TRBD2
TGTGCCAGTAGCGAAACAGGGGGCGGCGCCGAGCAGTACTTC	CASSETGGGAEQYF	TRBV19	TRBJ2-7	-	TRBD1
TGTGCCAGCAGTAACCAACAGGGGAGCAATCAGCCCCAGCATTTT	CASSNQQGSNQPQHF	TRBV28	TRBJ1-5	-	TRBD1
TGTGCCAGCAGTTTATCCCCCAGACAGGGGATGGGCTCACCCCTCCACTTT	CASSLSPRQGMGSPLHF	TRBV28	TRBJ1-6	-	TRBD1
TGTGCCAGCAGCCCCCAGAAAGGGGTTCACAATGAGCAGTTCTTC	CASSPQKGVHNEQFF	TRBV7-9	TRBJ2-1	-	-
TGTGCCAGCAGCTTCGCGGGAGGGATATACAATGAGCAGTTCTTC	CASSFAGGIYNEQFF	TRBV7-3	TRBJ2-1	-	TRBD2
TGTGCCAGTAGTAGAGGGCGGGTAGCGGGGGGGCAAGATACGCAGTATTTT	CASSRGRVAGGQDTQYF	TRBV19	TRBJ2-3	-	TRBD2
TGCGCCAGCAGCCCGGGACACTCGAAAAGTGGCTACACCTTC	CASSPGHSKSGYTF	TRBV5-1	TRBJ1-2	-	-
TGTGCCAGCAGTTTCGTGGGCGATACGCAGTATTTT	CASSFVGDTQYF	TRBV12-3/TRBV12-4	TRBJ2-3	-	-
TGTGCCAGCAGGCAGGGTGAACGGCAGCCCCAGCATTTT	CASRQGERQPQHF	TRBV28	TRBJ1-5	-	-
TGTGCCAGCAGCTCCCCAGGAGCGGGGGGGCCGACCGGGGAGCTGTTTTTT	CASSSPGAGGPTGELFF	TRBV7-8	TRBJ2-2	once	TRBD2
TGTGCCAGCTCAGCGAGCTCTGGGGCCAACGTCCTGACTTTC	CASSASSGANVLTF	TRBV18	TRBJ2-6	once	-
TGCGCCAGCAGCTTAAGTAGCGGGCGGCCCCCCCCTGAGCAGTTCTTC	CASSLSSGRPPPEQFF	TRBV5-1	TRBJ2-1	-	TRBD2
TGTGCCAGCAGCTTAGGGGGGACAGGGAACACTGAAGCTTTCTTT	CASSLGGTGNTEAFF	TRBV7-3	TRBJ1-1	-	TRBD1
TGCGCCACCAGGGGTGGGACTAGCGGCACAGATACGCAGTATTTT	CATRGGTSGTDTQYF	TRBV5-1	TRBJ2-3	-	TRBD2
TGTGCCAGCATCCCAAAATGGCGGGAGGGCCGATACGTATACAATGAGCAGTTCTTC	CASIPKWREGRYVYNEQFF	TRBV5-6	TRBJ2-1	-	TRBD2
TGCGCCAGCAGCAAAAGACCCGGGACAGGGGGCTCGGGGACTGAAGCTTTCTTT	CASSKRPGTGGSGTEAFF	TRBV10-1	TRBJ1-1	few	TRBD1
TGTGCCAGCAGCCCACAGGGGCCCTACGAGCAGTACTTC	CASSPQGPYEQYF	TRBV9	TRBJ2-7	medium-sized	TRBD1
TGTGCCAGCAGTGATGGAGGGCAGGGCGGGAAGCAGTTCTTC	CASSDGGQGGKQFF	TRBV6-4	TRBJ2-1	few	-
TGTGCCAGCAGCCCGGGAGAGGCTCTTACAATTGAAAAACTGTTTTTT	CASSPGEALTIEKLFF	TRBV7-8	TRBJ1-4	-	-
TGTGCCAGCAGCTTAGCTGCGGGCTCACCCCTCCACTTT	CASSLAAGSPLHF	TRBV7-2	TRBJ1-6	-	-